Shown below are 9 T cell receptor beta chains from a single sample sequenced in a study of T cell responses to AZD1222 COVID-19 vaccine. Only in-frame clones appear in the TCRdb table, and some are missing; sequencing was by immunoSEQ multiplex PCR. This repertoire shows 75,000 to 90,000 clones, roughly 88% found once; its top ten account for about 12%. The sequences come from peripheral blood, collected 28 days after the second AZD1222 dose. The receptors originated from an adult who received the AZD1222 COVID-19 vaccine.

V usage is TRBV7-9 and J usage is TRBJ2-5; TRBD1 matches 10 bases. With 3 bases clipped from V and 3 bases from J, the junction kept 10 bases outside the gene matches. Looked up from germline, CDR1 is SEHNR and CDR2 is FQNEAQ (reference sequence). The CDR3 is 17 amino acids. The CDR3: CASSFFSPGTGEETQYF. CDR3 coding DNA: TGTGCCAGCAGCTTCTTTTCGCCGGGGACAGGGGAAGAGACCCAGTACTTC.

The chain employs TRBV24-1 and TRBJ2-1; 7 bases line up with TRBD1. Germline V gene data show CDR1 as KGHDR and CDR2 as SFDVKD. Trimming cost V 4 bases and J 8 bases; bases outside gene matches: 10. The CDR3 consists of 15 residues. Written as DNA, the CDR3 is TGTGCCACCAGTGACTCGCTGCAGGGGGTTGATGAGCAGTTCTTC. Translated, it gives CATSDSLQGVDEQFF.

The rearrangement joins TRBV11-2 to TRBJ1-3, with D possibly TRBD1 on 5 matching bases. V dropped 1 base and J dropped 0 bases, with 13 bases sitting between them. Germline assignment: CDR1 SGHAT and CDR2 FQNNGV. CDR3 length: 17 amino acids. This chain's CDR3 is CASSLGPGPISGNTIYF. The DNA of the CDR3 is TGTGCCAGCAGCTTAGGGCCGGGACCCATCTCTGGAAACACCATATATTTT. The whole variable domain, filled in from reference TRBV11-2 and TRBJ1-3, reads EAGVAQSPRYKIIEKRQSVAFWCNPISGHATLYWYQQILGQGPKLLIQFQNNGVVDDSQLPKDRFSAERLKGVDSTLKIQPAKLEDSAVYLCASSLGPGPISGNTIYFGEGSWLTVV.

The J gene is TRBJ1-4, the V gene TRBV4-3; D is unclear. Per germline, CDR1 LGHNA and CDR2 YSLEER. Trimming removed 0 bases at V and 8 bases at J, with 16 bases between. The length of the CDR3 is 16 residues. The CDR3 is CASSQEERSMREKLFF. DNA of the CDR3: TGCGCCAGCAGCCAAGAGGAGCGGTCTATGAGGGAAAAACTGTTTTTT.

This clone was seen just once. The CDR3 is CASTRDGTNQETQYF. For the CDR3, the DNA is TGTGCCAGCACTCGTGATGGGACCAATCAAGAGACCCAGTACTTC. The chain carries TRBV28 and TRBJ2-5, with D tentatively TRBD1 or TRBD2 (5 bases each). This CDR3 has 15 residues. The V gene's germline CDR1 is MDHEN and CDR2 SYDVKM. V dropped 7 bases and J dropped 2 bases, with 17 bases sitting between them. Full variable domain (outside the CDR3, taken from reference TRBV28 and TRBJ2-5): DVKVTQSSRYLVKRTGEKVFLECVQDMDHENMFWYRQDPGLGLRLIYFSYDVKMKEKGDIPEGYSVSREKKERFSLILESASTNQTSMYLCASTRDGTNQETQYFGPGTRLLVL.

The CDR3 DNA sequence: TGCGCCAGCAGCGGGACAGGGGATTCTAATGAAAAACTGTTTTTT. It codes for CASSGTGDSNEKLFF. The genes are TRBV5-1 and TRBJ1-4; 10 bases are shared with TRBD1. V was pared by 4 bases and J by 3 bases, with 3 bases of the junction left unmatched. This CDR3 comprises 15 residues. CDR1 and CDR2 (germline): SGHRS, YFSETQ.

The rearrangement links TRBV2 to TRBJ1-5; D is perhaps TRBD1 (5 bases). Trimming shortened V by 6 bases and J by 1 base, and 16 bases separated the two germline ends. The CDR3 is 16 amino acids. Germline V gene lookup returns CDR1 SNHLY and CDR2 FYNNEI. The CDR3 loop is CASSQRGGESNQPQHF. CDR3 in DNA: TGTGCCAGCAGCCAACGGGGGGGTGAAAGCAATCAGCCCCAGCATTTT. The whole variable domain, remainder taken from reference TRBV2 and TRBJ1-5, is EPEVTQTPSHQVTQMGQEVILRCVPISNHLYFYWYRQILGQKVEFLVSFYNNEISEKSEIFDDQFSVERPDGSNFTLKIRSTKLEDSAMYFCASSQRGGESNQPQHFGDGTRLSIL.

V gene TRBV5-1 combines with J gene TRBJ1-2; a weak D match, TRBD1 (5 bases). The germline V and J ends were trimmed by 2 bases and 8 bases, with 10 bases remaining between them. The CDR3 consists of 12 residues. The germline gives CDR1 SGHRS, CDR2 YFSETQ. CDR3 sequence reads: CASSFQGGGYTF. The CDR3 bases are TGCGCCAGCAGCTTCCAGGGCGGCGGCTACACCTTC.

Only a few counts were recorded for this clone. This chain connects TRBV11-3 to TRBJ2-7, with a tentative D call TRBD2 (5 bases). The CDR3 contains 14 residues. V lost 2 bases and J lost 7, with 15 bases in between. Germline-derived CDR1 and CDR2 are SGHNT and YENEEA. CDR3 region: CASSLWQDSGEQYF. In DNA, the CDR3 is TGTGCCAGCAGCTTATGGCAGGACTCGGGGGAGCAGTACTTC.